This TCR beta chain was sequenced in a study of cytomegalovirus exposure and HLA in healthy donors. Using immunoSEQ multiplex PCR, the repertoire was profiled, and TCRdb retains in-frame clones only, with some absent. The sample consists of hundreds of thousands of clones, 86% of them appearing once. The V and J ends lost 1 base and 4 bases respectively, with 14 bases between them. CDR3 length: 15 amino acids. The germline V gene encodes CDR1 SGHDT and CDR2 YYEEEE. The specimen sequenced was PBMCs. The gene calls are TRBV5-6 and TRBJ1-1; D is undetermined. The origin of this receptor is a woman younger than 35 in good health and CMV-seronegative. The CDR3 sequence: CASSLWAGSVTEAFF. DNA of the CDR3: TGTGCCAGCAGCTTGTGGGCGGGGTCGGTCACTGAAGCTTTCTTT.